These T cell receptor beta chains were read from a single sample in a study of identical twins. Using its own MiXCR run on the 5' RACE reads, TCRdb lists one record per CDR3 protein. This table holds 350,000 to 600,000 distinct CDR3 sequences, 11% to 15% found once. This same sample was also part of a study on yellow fever vaccine responses in identical twins.

The sequenced sample was CD4+ T cells sorted from blood. The source is a woman aged 18-29 years in good health. CDR3s include the opening cysteine and the closing phenylalanine or tryptophan. The D gene is left open where the match is weak. Size is omitted from some rows. Given values are once, few, many or a class for expanded clones.

D: TRBD1
J: TRBJ1-2
size: few
V: TRBV28
CDR3: CASSPPGQGAGYGYTF
DNA: TGTGCCAGCAGTCCTCCGGGACAGGGGGCAGGTTATGGCTACACCTTC

D: TRBD1
J: TRBJ2-7
size: many
V: TRBV5-1
CDR3: CASSPTGNYEQYF
DNA: TGTGCCAGCAGCCCGACAGGGAACTACGAGCAGTACTTC

D: .
J: TRBJ2-7
size: .
V: TRBV7-8
CDR3: CASSFTEGDNYEQYF
DNA: TGTGCCAGCAGCTTCACCGAAGGAGATAACTACGAGCAGTACTTC

D: TRBD2
J: TRBJ2-3
size: .
V: TRBV28
CDR3: CASSLGLAGEGTDTQYF
DNA: TGTGCCAGCAGTTTGGGACTAGCGGGGGAGGGCACAGATACGCAGTATTTT

D: .
J: TRBJ2-1
size: few
V: TRBV9
CDR3: CASSLWPVDNEQFF
DNA: TGTGCCAGCAGCCTCTGGCCGGTTGACAATGAGCAGTTCTTC

D: TRBD1
J: TRBJ1-2
size: few
V: TRBV7-3
CDR3: CASSLRDRGFGGYTF
DNA: TGTGCCAGCAGCTTAAGGGACAGGGGTTTCGGTGGCTACACCTTC

D: TRBD1
J: TRBJ2-7
size: .
V: TRBV4-1
CDR3: CASSPVNRDRAYEQYF
DNA: TGCGCCAGCAGCCCCGTAAACCGAGACAGGGCTTACGAGCAGTACTTC

D: TRBD2
J: TRBJ2-7
size: few
V: TRBV10-3
CDR3: CAISGGLAGGLYEQYF
DNA: TGTGCCATCAGTGGGGGACTAGCGGGGGGGCTTTACGAGCAGTACTTC

D: .
J: TRBJ2-1
size: .
V: TRBV30
CDR3: CAWSVRGRGSKDYNEQFF
DNA: TGTGCCTGGAGTGTAAGGGGCCGGGGGAGTAAGGACTACAATGAGCAGTTCTTC

D: TRBD2
J: TRBJ2-1
size: few
V: TRBV7-2
CDR3: CASSPGGAAGQFF
DNA: TGTGCCAGCAGTCCGGGGGGTGCAGCCGGGCAGTTCTTC

D: .
J: TRBJ1-2
size: .
V: TRBV28
CDR3: CASSLRGTDYGYTF
DNA: TGTGCCAGCAGTTTACGGGGGACGGACTATGGCTACACCTTC